This passage covers 10 T cell receptor beta chains from one sample sequenced in a study of response to subunit inactivated influenza vaccine. MiXCR was run by TCRdb on the RT-PCR reads, yielding one entry per CDR3 protein. The sample has about 570,000 distinct CDR3 sequences; approximately 10% are singletons. The material sequenced was PBMCs from blood, taken on the day of vaccination. All receptors come from a man in his fifties or sixties who received an inactivated influenza vaccine.

Points on this clonotype: With a much larger clone just one base away, this may be a read error. Lacking the conserved final phenylalanine or tryptophan, this CDR3 likely reflects a read error. The CDR3 reads CASSPLAGGPSEQFL. The CDR3 nucleotides are TGTGCCAGCAGCCCGCTGGCGGGGGGCCCCTCGGAGCAGTTCCTC. The J gene is TRBJ2-1, the V gene TRBV5-5; TRBD2 matches 8 bases. The CDR3 is 15 residues long. V lost 4 bases, J lost 10 bases, and 13 bases stayed unmatched. Germline V gives CDR1 SGHKS, CDR2 YYEKEE (reference sequence).

The gene calls are TRBV27 and TRBJ2-7; TRBD2 might be the D (6 bases). V lost 2 bases, J lost 4 bases, and 18 bases lay in between. The CDR3 contains 16 residues. Germline CDR1 reads MNHEY; CDR2 reads SMNVEV (reference sequence). The chain's CDR3 is CASSLNFAGSRYEQYF. The CDR3 DNA reads as TGTGCCAGCAGTTTAAACTTCGCGGGATCCCGGTACGAGCAGTACTTC.

This chain uses TRBV7-2 with TRBJ1-2, with a possible D match to TRBD1 (6 bases). Germline CDR1 SGHTA, CDR2 FQGNSA. Deletions cut 5 bases from V and 2 bases from J, with 21 bases between. The CDR3 runs to 17 residues. As DNA, the CDR3 is TGTGCCAGCAGCCATATAAACACCGGGACACCAAACTATGGCTACACCTTC. Encoded protein: CASSHINTGTPNYGYTF.

This clonotype was recorded only once. The chain links TRBV7-8 to TRBJ2-1, with no clear D. Germline CDR1 SGHVS, CDR2 FQNEAQ. CDR3 size: 17 residues. V dropped 4 bases and J dropped 1 base, with 17 bases sitting between them. CDR3 nucleotide sequence: TGTGCCAGCAGCTCAAAAAGGGTTTCAAGTTCCTACAATGAGCAGTTCTTC. Protein: CASSSKRVSSSYNEQFF.

This clonotype was seen more than once but under ten times. The rearrangement joins TRBV6-2 or TRBV6-3 to TRBJ1-5; weak D call: TRBD1 (5 bases). The germline CDR1 and CDR2 sequences are MNHEY and SVGEGT. The V and J ends lost 6 bases and 0 bases respectively, with 15 bases between them. CDR3 length: 16 residues. This CDR3 is CASRADRSYSNQPQHF. The CDR3, as DNA: TGTGCCAGCAGGGCCGACAGAAGTTATAGCAATCAGCCCCAGCATTTT.

This clonotype occurred a few times. The chain has TRBV7-2 and TRBJ2-3, with D unclear. The germline V gene encodes CDR1 SGHTA and CDR2 FQGNSA. Trimming shortened V by 3 bases and J by 2 bases, and 12 bases separated the two germline ends. The CDR3 is 15 residues long. CDR3 bases: TGTGCCAGCAGCTTCGAAGTTTTTTACACAGATACGCAGTATTTT. Translating it yields CASSFEVFYTDTQYF.

This clonotype has ten or more counts. V gene TRBV29-1 combines with J gene TRBJ2-3; 10 bases agree with TRBD2. Germline V gene lookup returns CDR1 SQVTM and CDR2 ANQGSEA. Trimming at V came to 8 bases and at J to 4 bases, leaving 3 bases not matched to a gene. The length of the CDR3 is 12 residues. The CDR3 DNA reads TGCAGCCAGCGGGAGGGGTCAGATACGCAGTATTTT. It specifies CSQREGSDTQYF.

Ten or more counts support this clonotype. The V and J genes are TRBV12-3 or TRBV12-4 and TRBJ2-5, with 8 nucleotides matching TRBD1. With 3 bases clipped from V and 3 bases from J, the junction kept 3 bases outside the gene matches. CDR3 length: 14 residues. CDR3 sequence reads: CASSFGQGKETQYF. In nucleotides, the CDR3 is TGTGCCAGCAGTTTCGGACAGGGAAAAGAGACCCAGTACTTC.

This clonotype was picked up a small number of times. The rearrangement uses TRBV5-1 and TRBJ1-2; TRBD1 agrees at 9 bases. Germline V gene data show CDR1 as SGHRS and CDR2 as YFSETQ. V shed 4 bases and J 0 bases; nucleotides not matched to a gene: 7. The CDR3 has 16 residues. The CDR3 region has the DNA TGCGCCAGCAGCGAACAGGGGGCGAGGTCTAACTATGGCTACACCTTC. Its translation is CASSEQGARSNYGYTF.

This clonotype was seen a handful of times. As DNA, the CDR3 is TGTGCCAGCAGCCTAGGACAGCTAACTGAGACCCAGTACTTC. Its translation is CASSLGQLTETQYF. This sequence joins TRBV5-4 and TRBJ2-5, with TRBD1 as a possible D gene (6 bases). The CDR3 covers 14 residues. The germline gives CDR1 SGHNT, CDR2 YYREEE (reference sequence). Trimming stripped 4 bases from V and 5 bases from J, with 15 bases between.